Presented here are 19 T cell receptor beta chains from one specimen sequenced in a study of T cell responses to AZD1222 COVID-19 vaccine. This table comes from immunoSEQ multiplex PCR, and its TCRdb copy is limited to in-frame clones, with some not included. The sample gives about 150,000 clones, less than 95% of which show up once; 1.3% is in the top ten. The sequencing used peripheral blood, collected on day 0 of AZD1222 vaccination. The receptors derive from an adult in good health.

The chain is built from TRBV28 and TRBJ2-7, with 8 bases fitting TRBD1. CDR3 length equals 13 residues. The ends lost 5 bases at V and 4 bases at J; junction bases unmatched: 4. Germline V CDR1 and CDR2: MDHEN, SYDVKM. CDR3 nucleotides: TGTGCCAGCAGTCTACAGGGGGTGTACGAGCAGTACGTC. Protein product: CASSLQGVYEQYV.

A note on this clone: Other nucleotide sequences in the sample specify the same CDR3. This chain uses TRBV29-1 with TRBJ1-2; D is unresolved. The CDR3 length is 12 residues. Germline values: CDR1 SQVTM, CDR2 ANQGSEA. Between the trimmed V and J ends, which lost 3 bases and 4 bases, there was a span of 9 bases. Written as DNA, the CDR3 is TGCAGCGTTGAGGCCCGACCCTATGGCTACACCTTC. It yields the protein CSVEARPYGYTF.

The genes are TRBV3-1 (or the pseudogene TRBV3-2) and TRBJ1-6; no clear D. The V gene's germline CDR1 is LGHDT and CDR2 YNNKEL (reference sequence). This CDR3 is 12 amino acids long. Between the trimmed V and J ends, which lost 5 bases and 10 bases, there was a span of 9 bases. The CDR3 DNA reads TGTGCCAGCAGCGATACCGGATCACCCCTCCACTTT. Its protein product is CASSDTGSPLHF.

This clone was counted a single time. The chain links TRBV15 to TRBJ2-1, with 8 bases that match TRBD2. V shed 6 bases and J 4 bases; nucleotides not matched to a gene: 8. The length of the CDR3 is 15 residues. Germline values: CDR1 LNHNV, CDR2 YYDKDF (reference sequence). CDR3: CATRGASGGYNEQFF. For the CDR3, the DNA is TGTGCCACCAGAGGGGCCAGCGGGGGTTACAATGAGCAGTTCTTC. Looking up the rest from reference TRBV15 and TRBJ2-1 gives the full variable domain: DAMVIQNPRYQVTQFGKPVTLSCSQTLNHNVMYWYQQKSSQAPKLLFHYYDKDFNNEADTPDNFQSRRPNTSFCFLDIRSPGLGDTAMYLCATRGASGGYNEQFFGPGTRLTVL.

The chain carries TRBV10-2 and TRBJ2-7; D unresolved. Trimming cost V 0 bases and J 7 bases, with 4 bases left between them. Germline CDR1 and CDR2: WSHSY and SAAADI. The CDR3 length is 11 residues. CDR3 in DNA: TGCGCCAGCAGTGAGTCCTGGGAGCAGTACGTC. It encodes CASSESWEQYV.

The J gene is TRBJ1-4, the V gene TRBV5-4, with D perhaps matching TRBD1 (6 bases). V lost 0 bases, J lost 2 bases, and 11 bases lay in between. This CDR3 spans 16 amino acids. CDR1 and CDR2 (germline): SGHNT, YYREEE (reference sequence). CDR3 loop: CASSLGTGLTNEKLFF. DNA for the CDR3: TGTGCCAGCAGCTTGGGAACAGGGTTGACTAATGAAAAACTGTTTTTT.

The chain joins TRBV4-3 to TRBJ2-5; D is ambiguous. In germline, CDR1 is LGHNA, CDR2 YSLEER. The CDR3 contains 17 residues. V was pared by 1 base and J by 0 bases, with 15 bases between. As DNA, the CDR3 is TGCGCCAGCAGCCAAGCCTCTAACTTCCCGTACCAAGAGACCCAGTACTTC. It is translated as CASSQASNFPYQETQYF.

The rearrangement joins TRBV4-1 to TRBJ1-4; possible D gene TRBD1, 5 bases. CDR1 is MGHRA, CDR2 YSYEKL, per germline. This CDR3 region has 15 residues. V was clipped by 4 bases and J by 4 bases, with 13 bases between them. The CDR3 region is CASSPGAVVNEKLFF. The CDR3 DNA reads as TGCGCCAGCAGCCCTGGGGCAGTCGTTAATGAAAAACTGTTTTTT.

The chain uses TRBV2 and TRBJ1-5, with D possibly being TRBD1 (6 bases). The CDR3 runs 16 residues. Trimming removed 8 bases from V and 1 base from J, with 18 bases in between. Looked up from germline, CDR1 is SNHLY and CDR2 is FYNNEI. The chain's CDR3 is CASALHTGKSNQPQHF. DNA of the CDR3: TGTGCCAGCGCCCTACATACAGGGAAGAGCAATCAGCCCCAGCATTTT.

The chain joins TRBV19 to TRBJ1-5; the match to TRBD1 covers 9 bases. There are 16 residues in the CDR3. The V gene end was trimmed by 4 bases and the J gene end by 3 bases; junction bases not matched to a gene: 7. Germline V gene lookup returns CDR1 LNHDA and CDR2 SQIVND (reference sequence). The CDR3 DNA reads TGTGCCAGTAGTAACCCGGGACAGGGCATCAATCAGCCCCAGCATTTT. Translated: CASSNPGQGINQPQHF. Full variable domain (rest looked up from reference TRBV19 and TRBJ1-5): DGGITQSPKYLFRKEGQNVTLSCEQNLNHDAMYWYRQDPGQGLRLIYYSQIVNDFQKGDIAEGYSVSREKKESFPLTVTSAQKNPTAFYLCASSNPGQGINQPQHFGDGTRLSIL.

This clone is a singleton in its sample. The chain carries TRBV10-3 and TRBJ1-2; TRBD1 aligns across 9 bases. V gave up 4 bases and J gave up 8 bases; unmatched junction bases: 8. The CDR3 runs 14 residues. Germline V gene sequence: CDR1 ENHRY, CDR2 SYGVKD. Written as DNA, the CDR3 is TGTGCCATCAGTGGACAGGGGGTGCGGATCGGCTACACCTTC. This translates into CAISGQGVRIGYTF.

The chain has TRBV27 and TRBJ1-1, with D unclear. CDR3 size: 13 residues. The germline V gene encodes CDR1 MNHEY and CDR2 SMNVEV (reference sequence). Between the trimmed V and J ends, which lost 2 bases and 1 base, there was a span of 5 bases. CDR3 sequence: CASSLNPNTEAFF. CDR3 in DNA: TGTGCCAGCAGTTTAAACCCGAACACTGAAGCTTTCTTT.

The V call is TRBV7-9, the J call TRBJ1-2; no firm D call. The CDR3 consists of 16 residues. Germline lookup yields CDR1 SEHNR and CDR2 FQNEAQ (reference sequence). The V and J ends lost 1 base and 3 bases respectively, with 15 bases between them. CDR3 sequence (DNA): TGTGCCAGCAGCTTAGTGGCGGGGTTTGGGTACTATGGCTACACCTTC. It translates to CASSLVAGFGYYGYTF.

The DNA of the CDR3 is TGCGCCAGCAGCTTGGGGACGGGAGGGAATCGGAACACAGATACGCAGTATTTT. Encoded protein: CASSLGTGGNRNTDTQYF. V and J are TRBV5-1 and TRBJ2-3; TRBD2 aligns across 8 bases. Trimming removed 0 bases from V and 2 bases from J; junction bases left unmatched: 11. Per germline, CDR1 SGHRS and CDR2 YFSETQ. CDR3 length: 18 residues.

This chain connects TRBV15 to TRBJ1-1, with TRBD1 matching over 7 bases. The CDR3 runs 15 residues. V shed 5 bases, J shed 4 bases, and the junction held 10 bases outside the gene matches. Germline V gene lookup returns CDR1 LNHNV and CDR2 YYDKDF (reference sequence). The CDR3 here is CATSPRQGLFTEAFF. CDR3 DNA: TGTGCCACCAGCCCCCGACAGGGTTTGTTCACTGAAGCTTTCTTT.

The J gene is TRBJ1-1, the V gene TRBV7-2; D remains unclear. The CDR3 has 16 amino acids. The V gene lost 1 base and the J gene lost 0 bases, with 12 bases spanning the gap. Per germline, CDR1 SGHTA and CDR2 FQGNSA. Here the CDR3 DNA reads TGTGCCAGCAGCTTAGGAGGGCCAGGAATGAACACTGAAGCTTTCTTT. This codes for CASSLGGPGMNTEAFF.

This clone is a singleton in its sample. The chain combines TRBV9 with TRBJ2-7, with no clear D. Deletions cut 4 bases from V and 8 bases from J, with 16 bases between. The germline gives CDR1 SGDLS, CDR2 YYNGEE. The CDR3 is 13 amino acids. This chain's CDR3 is CASSLSDRFKQYV. The CDR3 DNA follows: TGTGCCAGCAGCTTATCCGACCGGTTTAAGCAGTACGTC.

This chain links TRBV25-1 with TRBJ1-1; TRBD1 might be the D (5 bases). The germline CDR1 and CDR2 sequences are MGHDK and SYGVNS. The CDR3 is 14 amino acids. V was pared by 5 bases and J by 4 bases, with 14 bases between. The CDR3 DNA follows: TGTGCCAGCAGTCGGGCGGGGCTTGGCACTGAAGCTTTCTTT. This encodes CASSRAGLGTEAFF.

The rearrangement joins TRBV11-2 to TRBJ2-3; 7 bases fit TRBD2. Germline CDR1 is SGHAT and CDR2 is FQNNGV. The trim removed 4 bases at V and 0 bases at J, leaving 10 bases unmatched. The length of the CDR3 is 17 residues. CDR3 protein: CASSSQALARSTDTQYF. The CDR3, as DNA: TGTGCCAGCAGCTCCCAAGCACTAGCGCGTAGCACAGATACGCAGTATTTT.